Each of the 7 T cell receptor beta chains below was sequenced from the same sample in a study of blood T cell repertoires in COVID-19 (dated by TCRdb to 2019 to 2021). Library preparation employed the immunoSEQ multiplex PCR assay. TCRdb took this table from immuneACCESS and kept in-frame rearrangements with V and J called. Such tables lack part of the clones; where checked against another copy, unresolved V genes explain under half of the gap, and the rest is unexplained. The sample table shows 200,000 to 250,000 clones, and around four fifths are seen once. Approximately 4.9% of the sample is taken by the ten largest. Sequences were obtained from PBMCs or T cells enriched from blood (not recorded which). The source of these receptors is a woman aged 45-60 years who had been exposed to COVID-19.

The chain combines TRBV5-4 with TRBJ2-3; 8 nucleotides align to TRBD2. Germline V gene sequence: CDR1 SGHNT, CDR2 YYREEE (reference sequence). Germline trimming cut 0 bases from V and 2 bases from J; bases unmatched to any gene: 5. This CDR3 is built from 16 residues. CDR3 nucleotide sequence: TGTGCCAGCAGCTTGGCGTGGCGGGGGGACACAGATACGCAGTATTTT. Translation: CASSLAWRGDTDTQYF.

The V gene is TRBV11-2, the J gene TRBJ2-7, with a tentative D call TRBD1 (6 bases). Trimming cost V 3 bases and J 2 bases, with 11 bases left between them. The CDR3 is 14 amino acids. CDR1 and CDR2 (germline): SGHAT, FQNNGV. The chain's CDR3 is CASSFRDNPYEQYF. CDR3 nucleotides: TGTGCCAGCAGCTTCCGGGACAACCCCTACGAGCAGTACTTC.

The V gene is TRBV29-1, the J gene TRBJ1-2, with 7 positions matching TRBD1. V lost 6 bases and J lost 3; bases outside the gene matches: 10. This CDR3 has 14 residues. Germline V CDR1 and CDR2: SQVTM, ANQGSEA. DNA of the CDR3: TGCAGCGTAGCGCCGGGACAGTACGACTATGGCTACACCTTC. Its translation: CSVAPGQYDYGYTF. The full variable domain, rest sourced from reference TRBV29-1 and TRBJ1-2, is SAVISQKPSRDICQRGTSLTIQCQVDSQVTMMFWYRQQPGQSLTLIATANQGSEATYESGFVIDKFPISRPNLTFSTLTVSNMSPEDSSIYLCSVAPGQYDYGYTFGSGTRLTVV.

The chain employs TRBV11-2 and TRBJ1-3; no firm D call. Germline CDR1 SGHAT, CDR2 FQNNGV. Deletions cut 1 base from V and 1 base from J, with 14 bases between. The CDR3 covers 17 residues. The CDR3 nucleotides read TGTGCCAGCAGCTTAGTCTGGCCTCCAGGATCTGGAAACACCATATATTTT. Its translation: CASSLVWPPGSGNTIYF.

This clone has only one observation. V usage is TRBV7-2 and J usage is TRBJ1-2, with a possible D match to TRBD1 (5 bases). V was trimmed by 5 bases and J by 4 bases, leaving 11 bases between them. This CDR3 has 13 amino acids. Germline loops: CDR1 SGHTA, CDR2 FQGNSA. For the CDR3, the DNA is TGTGCCAGCAGCGGGGCGGACGTCTATGGCTACACCTTC. Protein: CASSGADVYGYTF. Based on the CDR3 plus reference TRBV7-2 and TRBJ1-2, the full variable domain is GAGVSQSPSNKVTEKGKDVELRCDPISGHTALYWYRQSLGQGLEFLIYFQGNSAPDKSGLPSDRFSAERTGGSVSTLTIQRTQQEDSAVYLCASSGADVYGYTFGSGTRLTVV.

The rearrangement joins TRBV28 to TRBJ1-1; D ambiguous. The V gene lost 5 bases and the J gene lost 1 base, with 14 bases spanning the gap. The CDR3 runs to 15 residues. Germline CDR1 and CDR2: MDHEN and SYDVKM. The CDR3 DNA follows: TGTGCCAGCAGTGCATTAGTAACCTCGAACACTGAAGCTTTCTTT. Its protein product is CASSALVTSNTEAFF.

The chain uses TRBV6-6 and TRBJ1-5; 8 bases match TRBD1. The CDR3 spans 15 residues. Germline CDR1 is MNHNY and CDR2 is SVGAGI (reference sequence). Trimming at V came to 8 bases and at J to 4 bases, leaving 10 bases not matched to a gene. CDR3 sequence: CASRTDRGPNQPQHF. The CDR3 DNA follows: TGTGCCAGCCGTACTGACAGGGGCCCTAATCAGCCCCAGCATTTT.